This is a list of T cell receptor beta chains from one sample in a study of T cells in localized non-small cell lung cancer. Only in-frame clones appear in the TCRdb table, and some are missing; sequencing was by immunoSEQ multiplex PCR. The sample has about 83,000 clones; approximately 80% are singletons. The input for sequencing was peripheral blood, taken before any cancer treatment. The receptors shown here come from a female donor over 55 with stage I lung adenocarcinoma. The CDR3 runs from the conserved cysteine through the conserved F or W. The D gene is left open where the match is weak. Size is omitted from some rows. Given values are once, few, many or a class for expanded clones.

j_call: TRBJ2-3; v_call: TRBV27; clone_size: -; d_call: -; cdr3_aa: CASSLSSTDTQYF; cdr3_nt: TGTGCCAGCAGTCTTTCTAGCACAGATACGCAGTATTTT
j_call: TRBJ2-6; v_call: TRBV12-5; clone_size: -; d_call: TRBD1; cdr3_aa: CASDRDGANVLTF; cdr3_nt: TGTGCTAGCGACAGGGATGGGGCCAACGTCCTGACTTTC
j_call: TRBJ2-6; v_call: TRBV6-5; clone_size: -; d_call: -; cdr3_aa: CASREGYVLTF; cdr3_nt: TGTGCCAGCAGGGAAGGGTACGTCCTGACTTTC
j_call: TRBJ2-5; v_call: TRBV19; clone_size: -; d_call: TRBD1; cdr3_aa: CASSGGTGGAKLETQYF; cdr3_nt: TGTGCCAGTAGTGGCGGGACAGGGGGCGCGAAACTAGAGACCCAGTACTTC
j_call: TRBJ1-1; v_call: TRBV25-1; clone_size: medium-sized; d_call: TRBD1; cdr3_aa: CASSEWDRANTEAFF; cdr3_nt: TGTGCCAGCAGTGAATGGGACAGGGCCAACACTGAAGCTTTCTTT
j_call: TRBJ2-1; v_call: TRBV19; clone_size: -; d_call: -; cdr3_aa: CASSFDSPNEQFF; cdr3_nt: TGTGCCAGTAGTTTCGATTCGCCTAATGAGCAGTTCTTC
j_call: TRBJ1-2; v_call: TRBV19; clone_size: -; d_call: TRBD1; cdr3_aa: CASSIGQGAGYTF; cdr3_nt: TGTGCCAGTAGTATTGGACAGGGCGCTGGCTACACCTTC
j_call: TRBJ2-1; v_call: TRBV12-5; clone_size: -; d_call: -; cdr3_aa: CASGLSSSLNEQFF; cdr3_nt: TGTGCTAGTGGTTTGTCGTCCAGTCTCAATGAGCAGTTCTTC
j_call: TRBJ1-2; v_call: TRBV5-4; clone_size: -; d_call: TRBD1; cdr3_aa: CASSSGQLANYGYTF; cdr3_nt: TGTGCCAGCAGCTCGGGACAGCTGGCTAACTATGGCTACACCTTC
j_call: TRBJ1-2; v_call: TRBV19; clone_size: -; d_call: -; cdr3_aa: CASNQGTNYGYTF; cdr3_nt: TGTGCCAGTAATCAGGGGACTAACTATGGCTACACCTTC
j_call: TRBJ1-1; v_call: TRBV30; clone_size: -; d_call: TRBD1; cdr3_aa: CAWNTGGPAFF; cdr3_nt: TGTGCCTGGAATACAGGGGGCCCAGCTTTCTTT
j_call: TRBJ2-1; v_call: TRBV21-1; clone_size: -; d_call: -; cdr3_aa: CASSKVIWLADNSYNEQFF; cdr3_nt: TGTGCCAGCAGCAAAGTTATCTGGCTAGCGGACAACTCCTACAATGAGCAGTTCTTC
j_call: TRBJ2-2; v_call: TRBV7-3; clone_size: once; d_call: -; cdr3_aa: CASSFAMGNGELFF; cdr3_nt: TGTGCCAGCAGCTTCGCGATGGGAAACGGGGAGCTGTTTTTT